The 19 T cell receptor beta chains presented below share a single source sample, sequenced in a study of blood T cell repertoires in COVID-19. Sequencing used immunoSEQ multiplex PCR; TCRdb keeps in-frame clones, though not all of them. The data hold some 200,000 clones, with roughly 89% observed a single time. Input material: peripheral blood. These receptors were taken from a woman aged 18-29 years who had recovered from COVID-19.

The chain joins TRBV6-4 to TRBJ1-2; D remains unclear. The CDR3 totals 15 residues. Deletions cut 6 bases from V and 4 bases from J, with 18 bases between. Per the germline V gene, CDR1 is MRHNA and CDR2 is SNTAGT. The CDR3 DNA reads as TGTGCCAGCAGCCCCTACGAGGGCGGCGGCTATGGCTACACCTTC. This translates into CASSPYEGGGYGYTF.

The V and J genes are TRBV16 and TRBJ2-3; tentative D call: TRBD1 (5 bases). The CDR3 runs 15 residues. From germline, CDR1 is KGHSY and CDR2 FQNENV. The V end was cut by 3 bases, the J end by 2 bases, with 12 bases between. CDR3 nucleotide sequence: TGTGCCAGCAGCCACCAGACAGCCTACACAGATACGCAGTATTTT. Its protein is CASSHQTAYTDTQYF.

This clone was seen a single time. The chain recombines TRBV5-1 with TRBJ1-2; TRBD1 agrees at 9 bases. Germline CDR1 reads SGHRS; CDR2 reads YFSETQ. This CDR3 contains 14 residues. The V and J ends lost 0 bases and 7 bases, in that order; junction bases with no gene match: 4. CDR3 DNA: TGCGCCAGCAGCTTGGGCGGACAGGGGTTTGGCTACACCTTC. Amino acids: CASSLGGQGFGYTF.

The chain is built from TRBV11-3 and TRBJ2-5; D is unclear. Germline V gives CDR1 SGHNT, CDR2 YENEEA. Trimming stripped 3 bases from V and 5 bases from J, with 10 bases between. The CDR3 contains 13 residues. The CDR3 is CASSLGIWETQYF. For the CDR3, the DNA is TGTGCCAGCAGCTTGGGCATTTGGGAGACCCAGTACTTC. Full variable domain (outside the CDR3, taken from reference TRBV11-3 and TRBJ2-5): EAGVVQSPRYKIIEKKQPVAFWCNPISGHNTLYWYLQNLGQGPELLIRYENEEAVDDSQLPKDRFSAERLKGVDSTLKIQPAELGDSAVYLCASSLGIWETQYFGPGTRLLVL.

This clone was detected only once. The chain has TRBV5-1 and TRBJ1-1; weak D call: TRBD1 (6 bases). There are 15 residues in the CDR3. Germline-derived CDR1 and CDR2 are SGHRS and YFSETQ. The V and J ends lost 2 bases and 3 bases respectively, with 14 bases between them. CDR3 region: CASSLWTDGDTEAFF. CDR3 DNA: TGCGCCAGCAGCTTATGGACAGATGGGGACACTGAAGCTTTCTTT.

This sequence joins TRBV4-3 and TRBJ2-2, with TRBD2 identical over 13 bases. CDR3 length: 18 residues. V lost 1 base to trimming and J lost 3 bases; unmatched junction nucleotides: 5. From germline, CDR1 is LGHNA and CDR2 YSLEER. The CDR3 region has the DNA TGCGCCAGCAGCCAAGGGACTAGCGGGAGTGAACACACCGGGGAGCTGTTTTTT. It is translated as CASSQGTSGSEHTGELFF.

DNA of the CDR3: TGTGCCAGCAGCTTTAGAACGGGGGGTACCTACGAGCAGTACTTC. This sequence encodes CASSFRTGGTYEQYF. This chain connects TRBV7-2 to TRBJ2-7; 7 positions agree with TRBD2. The CDR3 covers 15 residues. After removal of 3 bases from V and 2 bases from J, the junction contained 7 bases not matched to a gene. CDR1 and CDR2 from the germline V gene are SGHTA and FQGNSA.

About this clone: The identical CDR3 is also encoded by other nucleotide sequences in the sample. The chain combines TRBV9 with TRBJ2-3; 10 bases line up with TRBD2. CDR3 size: 16 residues. The V gene's germline CDR1 is SGDLS and CDR2 YYNGEE. Trimming took 0 bases from V and 1 from J; bases not matched to a gene: 2. Here the CDR3 DNA reads TGTGCCAGCAGCGTAGGCCTAGCGGGGGGCACAGATACGCAGTATTTT. The encoded protein is CASSVGLAGGTDTQYF. Drawing the rest from reference TRBV9 and TRBJ2-3, the complete variable domain is DSGVTQTPKHLITATGQRVTLRCSPRSGDLSVYWYQQSLDQGLQFLIQYYNGEERAKGNILERFSAQQFPDLHSELNLSSLELGDSALYFCASSVGLAGGTDTQYFGPGTRLTVL.

In its sample, this clone was seen once. This chain connects TRBV7-3 to TRBJ2-1, with 8 bases matching TRBD1. The trim removed 5 bases at V and 6 bases at J, leaving 9 bases unmatched. The CDR3 contains 15 residues. CDR1 SGHTA and CDR2 FQGTGA come from the germline V gene. The CDR3 region has the DNA TGTGCCAGCAGCCTATCCGGACAGGGCATCAATGAGCAGTTCTTC. Amino acid sequence: CASSLSGQGINEQFF.

The rearrangement joins TRBV19 to TRBJ1-1; D is undetermined. The V end was cut by 7 bases, the J end by 5 bases, with 17 bases between. The CDR3 runs to 14 residues. CDR1 and CDR2 (germline): LNHDA, SQIVND (reference sequence). CDR3 in amino acids: CASIRGLRETEAFF. DNA of the CDR3: TGTGCCAGTATCCGTGGGCTGCGGGAGACTGAAGCTTTCTTT.

This chain joins TRBV3-1 (or the pseudogene TRBV3-2) and TRBJ2-1, with a possible D match to TRBD1 (6 bases). There are 12 residues in the CDR3. The germline V and J ends were trimmed by 3 bases and 9 bases, with 9 bases remaining between them. The germline CDR1 and CDR2 sequences are LGHDT and YNNKEL (reference sequence). This chain's CDR3 is CASSQVRGEQFF. In nucleotides, the CDR3 is TGTGCCAGCAGCCAGGTCAGGGGTGAGCAGTTCTTC.

This chain joins TRBV6-8 and TRBJ2-7, with a weak D call TRBD1 (5 bases). V shed 5 bases and J shed 4 bases, with 12 bases lying between them. This CDR3 spans 13 amino acids. Germline V gene lookup returns CDR1 MNHGY and CDR2 SAAAGT. The CDR3 spells CASSKPDSYEQYF. The CDR3 DNA reads TGTGCCAGCAGTAAGCCCGACAGTTACGAGCAGTACTTC.

In DNA, the CDR3 is TGTGCCAGCAGGGTGGACAGGGGCGGAAATTCACCCCTCCACTTT. Translation gives CASRVDRGGNSPLHF. The chain combines TRBV6-5 with TRBJ1-6; 9 bases are shared with TRBD1. Trimming took 6 bases from V and 7 from J; bases not matched to a gene: 7. Germline-derived CDR1 and CDR2 are MNHEY and SVGAGI. CDR3 length equals 15 residues.

The chain joins TRBV19 to TRBJ1-4, with unresolved D. The germline CDR1 and CDR2 sequences are LNHDA and SQIVND (reference sequence). The CDR3 is 14 amino acids. The V and J ends lost 7 bases and 0 bases respectively, with 9 bases between them. The chain's CDR3 is CASTTVATNEKLFF. CDR3 sequence (DNA): TGTGCCAGTACTACAGTTGCAACTAATGAAAAACTGTTTTTT.

The rearrangement joins TRBV7-6 to TRBJ1-1, with 7 bases identical to TRBD1. CDR3 length: 15 amino acids. From germline, CDR1 is SGHVS and CDR2 FNYEAQ. The trim removed 2 bases at V and 5 bases at J, leaving 8 bases unmatched. Written as DNA, the CDR3 is TGTGCCAGCAGCTTAAACCTAGGGGGCAGGACTGAAGCTTTCTTT. It yields the protein CASSLNLGGRTEAFF.

CDR3 sequence: CATSGRGVNYGYTF. The CDR3, as DNA: TGTGCCACCAGCGGCAGGGGCGTTAACTATGGCTACACCTTC. This chain uses TRBV15 with TRBJ1-2; weak D call: TRBD1 (6 bases). CDR1 is LNHNV and CDR2 is YYDKDF in the germline V gene (reference sequence). The CDR3 is 14 residues long. The germline V and J ends were trimmed by 5 bases and 1 base, with 11 bases remaining between them.

The V call is TRBV6-6, the J call TRBJ2-1, with TRBD1 matching over 7 bases. The CDR3 covers 13 residues. Trimming took 5 bases from V and 4 from J; bases not matched to a gene: 2. CDR1 is MNHNY and CDR2 is SVGAGI in the germline V gene (reference sequence). The CDR3 region is CASSQDRYNEQFF. In DNA form, the CDR3 reads TGTGCCAGCAGTCAGGACAGGTACAATGAGCAGTTCTTC.

The chain has TRBV6-2 or TRBV6-3 and TRBJ2-5, with 13 bases aligning to TRBD2. Unmatched junction bases numbered 10, after V lost 5 bases and J lost 1 base. This CDR3 comprises 18 residues. Per the germline V gene, CDR1 is MNHEY and CDR2 is SVGEGT. CDR3 coding DNA: TGTGCCAGCAGTCTACTAGCGGGAGGGCCCCCGGTCCAAGAGACCCAGTACTTC. It is translated as CASSLLAGGPPVQETQYF.

The chain has TRBV3-1 (or the pseudogene TRBV3-2) and TRBJ2-7, with TRBD1 identical over 12 bases. The V and J ends lost 4 bases and 6 bases, in that order; junction bases with no gene match: 7. Germline CDR1 and CDR2: LGHDT and YNNKEL (reference sequence). The CDR3 is made up of 15 amino acids. CDR3 in DNA: TGTGCCAGCAGCCCCCCGGGACAGGGGGCGCGCGAGCAGTACGTC. Its protein is CASSPPGQGAREQYV.